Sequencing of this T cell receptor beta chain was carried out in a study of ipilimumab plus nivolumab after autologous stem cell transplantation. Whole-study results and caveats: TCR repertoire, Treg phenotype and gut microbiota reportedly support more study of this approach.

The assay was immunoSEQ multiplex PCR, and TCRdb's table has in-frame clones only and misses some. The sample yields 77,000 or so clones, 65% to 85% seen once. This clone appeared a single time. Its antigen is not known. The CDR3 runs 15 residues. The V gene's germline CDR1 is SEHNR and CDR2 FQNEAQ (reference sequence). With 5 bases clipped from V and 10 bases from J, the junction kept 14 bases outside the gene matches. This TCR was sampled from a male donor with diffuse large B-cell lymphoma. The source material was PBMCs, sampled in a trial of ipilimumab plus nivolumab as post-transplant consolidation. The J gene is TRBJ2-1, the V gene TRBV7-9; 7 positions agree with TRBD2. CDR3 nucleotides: TGTGCCAGCAGCCAGCTAGCGGCCGGGTTCGAGGAGCAGTTCTTC. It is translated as CASSQLAAGFEEQFF.